One and the same sample provided the 4 T cell receptor beta chains below, sequenced in a study of shared clonotypes between healthy human individuals. Terminally differentiated effector memory CD45RA+ cells were left out of the naive CD8 fraction, which was CD45RO-negative and positively selected for CCR7. TCRdb keeps only in-frame clones here, not all; method: immunoSEQ multiplex PCR. Of some 740,000 clones in the sample, approximately 92% are singletons; the top ten hold around 24%. Material: naive CD8+ T cells sorted from blood. All receptors derive from a man younger than 40 in good health.

This rearrangement joins TRBV13 to TRBJ2-7, with TRBD2 matching over 7 bases. Losses at the gene ends were 5 bases for V and 3 bases for J; bases not matched to a gene: 13. The CDR3 is 16 amino acids. CDR1 and CDR2 (germline): PRHDT, FYEKMQ (reference sequence). The chain's CDR3 is CASSPEGGRAIYEQYF. In nucleotides, the CDR3 is TGTGCCAGCAGCCCAGAGGGAGGGAGGGCCATCTACGAGCAGTACTTC.

The genes are TRBV14 and TRBJ2-1; TRBD2 matches 8 bases. The junction had 9 bases not matched to a gene; V was cut back by 4 bases and J by 10 bases. There are 14 residues in the CDR3. Looked up from germline, CDR1 is SGHDN and CDR2 is FVKESK. The CDR3, as DNA: TGTGCCAGCAGCCTGGGACTAGGGGATTGGGAGCAGTTCTTC. Amino acids: CASSLGLGDWEQFF.

The chain employs TRBV6-4 and TRBJ2-1; 9 bases match TRBD2. CDR3 length equals 16 residues. Trimming at V came to 4 bases and at J to 3 bases, leaving 7 bases not matched to a gene. Germline loops: CDR1 MRHNA, CDR2 SNTAGT. The CDR3 DNA is TGTGCCAGCAGTGGGCCGGGACTAGCCGGCTACAATGAGCAGTTCTTC. This codes for CASSGPGLAGYNEQFF.

V gene TRBV27 combines with J gene TRBJ2-7; 8 nucleotides agree with TRBD1. This CDR3 spans 15 amino acids. Trimming removed 0 bases from V and 3 bases from J; junction bases left unmatched: 4. Germline assignment: CDR1 MNHEY and CDR2 SMNVEV (reference sequence). The CDR3: CASSLSGQGNYEQYF. The CDR3 bases are TGTGCCAGCAGTTTATCTGGACAGGGAAACTACGAGCAGTACTTC.